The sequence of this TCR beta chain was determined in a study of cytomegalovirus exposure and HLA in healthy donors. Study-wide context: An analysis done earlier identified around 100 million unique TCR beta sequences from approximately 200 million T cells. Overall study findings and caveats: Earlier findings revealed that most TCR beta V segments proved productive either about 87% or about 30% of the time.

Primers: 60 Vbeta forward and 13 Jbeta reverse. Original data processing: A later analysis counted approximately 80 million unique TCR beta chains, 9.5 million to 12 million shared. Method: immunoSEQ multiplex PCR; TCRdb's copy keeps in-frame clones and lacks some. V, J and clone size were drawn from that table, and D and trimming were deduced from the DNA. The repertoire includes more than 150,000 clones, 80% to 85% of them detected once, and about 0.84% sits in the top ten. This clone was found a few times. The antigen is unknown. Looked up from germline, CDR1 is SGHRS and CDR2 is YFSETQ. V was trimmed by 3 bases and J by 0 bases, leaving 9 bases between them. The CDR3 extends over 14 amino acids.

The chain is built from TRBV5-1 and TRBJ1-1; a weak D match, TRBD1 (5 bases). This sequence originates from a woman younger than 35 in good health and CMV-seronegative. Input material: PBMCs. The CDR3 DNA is TGCGCCAGCAGCTCGGGGGAACTGAACACTGAAGCTTTCTTT. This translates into CASSSGELNTEAFF.